What follows describes a single TCR beta chain. The CDR3 totals 11 residues. Per the germline V gene, CDR1 is SGHNT and CDR2 is YYREEE (reference sequence). V was pared by 2 bases and J by 7 bases, with 4 bases between. Data came from immunoSEQ multiplex PCR; TCRdb stores just in-frame clones and leaves some out. The sample has 20,000 to 25,000 clones, 80% to 90% seen once. This sample was taken from a study of OX40 agonist ivuxolimab in advanced cancers. The sequence came from an adult with an advanced solid tumor such as melanoma, head and neck, liver or kidney cancer. The chain links TRBV5-4 to TRBJ2-1; D remains unclear. Here the sequenced sample was CD4+ or CD8+ T cells sorted from blood, taken in a trial of the OX40 agonist ivuxolimab. The CDR3 DNA reads TGTGCCAGCAGCTTCGGGAATGAGCAGTTCTTC. Its protein product is CASSFGNEQFF.